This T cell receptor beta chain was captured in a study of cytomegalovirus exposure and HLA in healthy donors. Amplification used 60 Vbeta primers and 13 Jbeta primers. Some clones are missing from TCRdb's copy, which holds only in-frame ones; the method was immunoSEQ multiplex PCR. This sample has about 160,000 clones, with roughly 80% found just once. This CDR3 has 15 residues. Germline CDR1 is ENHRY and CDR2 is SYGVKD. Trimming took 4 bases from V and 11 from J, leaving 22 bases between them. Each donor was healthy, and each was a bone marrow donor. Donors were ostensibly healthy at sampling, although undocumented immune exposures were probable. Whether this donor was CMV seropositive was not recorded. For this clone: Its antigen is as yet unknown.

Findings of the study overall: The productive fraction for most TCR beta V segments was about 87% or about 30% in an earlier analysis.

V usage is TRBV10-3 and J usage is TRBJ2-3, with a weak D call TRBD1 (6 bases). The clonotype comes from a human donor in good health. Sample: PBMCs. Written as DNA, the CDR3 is TGTGCCATCAGTGGCCGAACGTTGGGGGCCGGAGGGCAGTATTTT. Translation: CAISGRTLGAGGQYF.